This entry lists 18 T cell receptor beta chains sequenced from one sample in a study of cytomegalovirus exposure and HLA in healthy donors. Amplification used 60 Vbeta primers and 13 Jbeta primers. Some clones are missing from TCRdb's copy, which holds only in-frame ones; the method was immunoSEQ multiplex PCR. Found here are 70,000 or so clones; the top ten clones hold approximately 5.4%. Sequenced material: PBMCs. These receptors were collected from a man aged 40-49 years in good health and CMV-seronegative.

The CDR3: CASSYSPTPRAGEQYF. The CDR3 DNA follows: TGTGCCAGCAGTTACTCCCCGACACCCCGAGCGGGCGAGCAGTACTTC. This chain joins TRBV6-5 and TRBJ2-7, with D tentatively TRBD2 (6 bases). The CDR3 runs 16 residues. Trimming pared 0 bases from V and 6 bases from J, leaving 18 bases between. The germline V gene has CDR1 MNHEY and CDR2 SVGAGI.

V gene TRBV25-1 combines with J gene TRBJ2-7, with TRBD1 identical over 12 bases. The CDR3 totals 16 residues. After removal of 10 bases from V and 3 bases from J, the junction contained 13 bases not matched to a gene. Germline CDR1 reads MGHDK; CDR2 reads SYGVNS. CDR3 protein: CATGSGTGGPLYEQYF. CDR3 bases: TGTGCCACGGGTTCCGGGACAGGGGGCCCCCTCTACGAGCAGTACTTC.

This chain connects TRBV29-1 to TRBJ2-1, with 8 bases matching TRBD1. The CDR3 length is 15 residues. The germline V gene encodes CDR1 SQVTM and CDR2 ANQGSEA. J was trimmed by 4 bases and V by 6 bases; bases with no gene match: 11. The CDR3 region has the DNA TGCAGCGTGGGTACAGGGGGACAGGAATACAATGAGCAGTTCTTC. Translated, it gives CSVGTGGQEYNEQFF.

The V and J genes are TRBV20-1 and TRBJ2-1; 8 bases are shared with TRBD1. V lost 5 bases to trimming and J lost 13 bases; unmatched junction nucleotides: 7. The V gene's germline CDR1 is DFQATT and CDR2 SNEGSKA (reference sequence). CDR3 length: 11 residues. The CDR3 DNA follows: TGCAGTGCTCTTCTGGACAGGGTCCAGTTCTTC. Amino acids: CSALLDRVQFF.

This rearrangement joins TRBV2 to TRBJ1-2; unclear D gene. The CDR3 length is 12 residues. CDR1 is SNHLY, CDR2 FYNNEI, per germline. Trimming left V 7 bases short and J 4 bases short, with 10 bases between. CDR3 DNA: TGTGCCAGCAAAAGGGAGACCTATGGCTACACCTTC. Its translation: CASKRETYGYTF.

The chain uses TRBV18 and TRBJ2-1, with 14 bases aligning to TRBD2. CDR1 is KGHSH and CDR2 is LQKENI in the germline V gene. The CDR3 sequence is 15 residues long. With V trimmed by 6 bases and J by 8 bases, 6 bases remained unmatched. The CDR3 nucleotides read TGTGCCAGCTCCCGGACGGGACTAGCGGGAGATGAGCAGTTCTTC. Translation gives CASSRTGLAGDEQFF.

This chain connects TRBV5-6 to TRBJ2-7; 8 positions match TRBD1. With V trimmed by 3 bases and J by 0 bases, 8 bases remained unmatched. The CDR3 is 16 amino acids. Germline V gene data show CDR1 as SGHDT and CDR2 as YYEEEE. The CDR3 protein is CASSSSGTGDSYEQYF. The CDR3 nucleotides read TGTGCCAGCAGCTCTTCGGGGACAGGAGACTCCTACGAGCAGTACTTC. Full variable domain (outside the CDR3, taken from reference TRBV5-6 and TRBJ2-7): DAGVTQSPTHLIKTRGQQVTLRCSPKSGHDTVSWYQQALGQGPQFIFQYYEEEERQRGNFPDRFSGHQFPNYSSELNVNALLLGDSALYLCASSSSGTGDSYEQYFGPGTRLTVT.

This rearrangement joins TRBV11-2 to TRBJ1-1; D is uncertain. The CDR3 runs to 14 residues. Germline loops: CDR1 SGHAT, CDR2 FQNNGV. Between the trimmed V and J ends, which lost 3 bases and 0 bases, there was a span of 8 bases. The CDR3 is CASSFDILNTEAFF. The CDR3 DNA is TGTGCCAGCAGCTTCGACATCTTGAACACTGAAGCTTTCTTT.

The chain carries TRBV9 and TRBJ1-1; D gene uncertain. Germline V CDR1 and CDR2: SGDLS, YYNGEE. Trimming shortened V by 3 bases and J by 0 bases, and 6 bases separated the two germline ends. CDR3 length equals 13 residues. The CDR3 reads CASSAPVNTEAFF. CDR3 nucleotide sequence: TGTGCCAGCAGCGCCCCAGTGAACACTGAAGCTTTCTTT.

V and J are TRBV10-3 and TRBJ2-6; tentative D call: TRBD1 (6 bases). The CDR3 contains 15 residues. Looked up from germline, CDR1 is ENHRY and CDR2 is SYGVKD. Trimming cost V 7 bases and J 0 bases, with 10 bases left between them. For the CDR3, the DNA is TGTGCCATCACCACAGGGATCTCTGGGGCCAACGTCCTGACTTTC. This sequence encodes CAITTGISGANVLTF.

The CDR3 spells CASRTGSITGELFF. The CDR3 DNA sequence: TGTGCCAGCAGGACAGGGTCGATCACCGGGGAGCTGTTTTTT. The chain couples TRBV9 to TRBJ2-2; 7 bases fit TRBD1. The V gene's germline CDR1 is SGDLS and CDR2 YYNGEE. This CDR3 spans 14 amino acids. J was trimmed by 4 bases and V by 5 bases; bases with no gene match: 5.

This chain connects TRBV6-5 to TRBJ2-5; maybe TRBD1 (6 bases). In germline, CDR1 is MNHEY, CDR2 SVGAGI. This CDR3 comprises 15 residues. Trimming shortened V by 5 bases and J by 2 bases, and 15 bases separated the two germline ends. CDR3 in DNA: TGTGCCAGCAGTACTACCCGGACAGTTCAAGAGACCCAGTACTTC. Translation gives CASSTTRTVQETQYF.

The CDR3 DNA sequence: TGTGCCAGCAGCCCCGAGTTGGGACAGCTCTACAATGAGCAGTTCTTC. It codes for CASSPELGQLYNEQFF. The V and J genes are TRBV7-6 and TRBJ2-1; 7 bases map to TRBD1. V shed 5 bases and J 3 bases; nucleotides not matched to a gene: 10. CDR1 and CDR2 (germline): SGHVS, FNYEAQ. The CDR3 totals 16 residues.

The rearrangement joins TRBV7-9 to TRBJ2-7; TRBD1 is a possible D gene (6 bases). The CDR3 sequence is 15 residues long. Trimming took 5 bases from V and 5 from J, leaving 19 bases between them. CDR1 SEHNR and CDR2 FQNEAQ come from the germline V gene (reference sequence). The CDR3: CASSTSGQLYDEQYF. In DNA form, the CDR3 reads TGTGCCAGCAGCACGTCAGGACAGCTTTACGACGAGCAGTACTTC.

About this clone itself: The missing conserved phenylalanine or tryptophan at the end of this CDR3 makes a read error likely. Because the CDR3's place on the DNA is in doubt, the DNA is left out and the CDR3 is given as listed by TCRdb. The CDR3 sequence: CSAGFLWAR. This chain joins TRBV20-1 and TRBJ1-1; TRBD1, the table's D call, lacks a check against the DNA. Germline values: CDR1 DFQATT, CDR2 SNEGSKA (reference sequence). The CDR3 contains 9 residues when both ends are counted.

This chain joins TRBV5-4 and TRBJ2-2, with TRBD1 matching 8 bases. Trimming took 2 bases from V and 4 from J; bases not matched to a gene: 10. From germline, CDR1 is SGHNT and CDR2 YYREEE (reference sequence). The CDR3 runs to 17 residues. CDR3 nucleotide sequence: TGTGCCAGCAGCTTAAACTCAGGGGGCCTTGGCACCGGGGAGCTGTTTTTT. Its translation: CASSLNSGGLGTGELFF.

The chain recombines TRBV2 with TRBJ2-2, with a weak D call TRBD2 (5 bases). From germline, CDR1 is SNHLY and CDR2 FYNNEI. The CDR3 spans 16 residues. Trimming pared 4 bases from V and 9 bases from J, leaving 21 bases between. The CDR3, as DNA: TGTGCCAGCAGTGGGGGAAGAAGCGGTGGAGGCCGGGAGCTGTTTTTT. Amino acid sequence: CASSGGRSGGGRELFF.

V is TRBV29-1 and J is TRBJ2-1; the match to TRBD2 covers 7 bases. The CDR3 loop spans 11 amino acids. The J segment lost 10 bases and the V segment lost 4 bases, leaving 4 bases of the junction unmatched. CDR1 SQVTM and CDR2 ANQGSEA come from the germline V gene. The CDR3 sequence: CSVVPAGEQFF. The DNA of the CDR3 is TGCAGCGTTGTGCCAGCGGGGGAGCAGTTCTTC.